Sequencing of this T cell receptor (beta chain) was carried out in a study of technical replicates of blood from a few donors. Assay used: immunoSEQ multiplex PCR; TCRdb lists only in-frame clones, some missing. This sample carries approximately 13,000 clones, 65% to 90% of them seen once, and the ten largest clones take more than 9.5%. Germline-derived CDR1 and CDR2 are MNHEY and SMNVEV (reference sequence). This CDR3 spans 13 amino acids. V was pared by 3 bases and J by 3 bases, with 9 bases between. This clone was counted a few times. Material for sequencing was PBMCs. The chain carries TRBV27 and TRBJ2-7; D is perhaps TRBD1 (6 bases). The sequence was collected from a human donor in good health. The CDR3 loop is CASSFLQGYEQYF. The CDR3 DNA sequence: TGTGCCAGCAGTTTCCTACAGGGCTACGAGCAGTACTTC.